These 27 T cell receptor beta chains share one sample of origin, sequenced in a study of blood T cell repertoires in COVID-19. TCRdb's copy holds only in-frame clones and misses some; the assay was immunoSEQ multiplex PCR. This table has about 160,000 clones, 80% appearing once. What was sequenced was PBMCs or T cells enriched from blood (not recorded which). These receptors all stem from a man aged 35 to 55 who had recovered from COVID-19.

The J gene is TRBJ2-7, the V gene TRBV11-2; D ambiguous. Trimming left V 5 bases short and J 1 base short, with 15 bases between. Germline V gene data show CDR1 as SGHAT and CDR2 as FQNNGV. The CDR3 has 15 residues. The CDR3 loop reads CASSLWAALSYEQYF. The CDR3 nucleotides read TGTGCCAGCAGCCTTTGGGCCGCCCTATCCTACGAGCAGTACTTC.

The J gene is TRBJ1-5, the V gene TRBV6-6, with 7 bases lining up with TRBD1. Germline V gene sequence: CDR1 MNHNY, CDR2 SVGAGI (reference sequence). V shed 6 bases and J 3 bases; nucleotides not matched to a gene: 11. The CDR3 has 16 amino acids. This CDR3 is CASSRGGTAFNQPQHF. CDR3 sequence (DNA): TGTGCCAGCAGCCGCGGGGGGACAGCCTTCAATCAGCCCCAGCATTTT.

The chain carries TRBV25-1 and TRBJ1-2; D gene ambiguous. V was pared by 6 bases and J by 7 bases, with 18 bases between. CDR1 is MGHDK, CDR2 SYGVNS, per germline. The CDR3 extends over 14 amino acids. In DNA form, the CDR3 reads TGTGCCAGCAGAAGAGACCCCGGGAACGGTGGCTACACCTTC. Translated, it gives CASRRDPGNGGYTF.

The chain couples TRBV7-2 to TRBJ1-6; possibly TRBD1 for D (5 bases). This CDR3 is built from 15 residues. Germline CDR1 reads SGHTA; CDR2 reads FQGNSA. Trimming removed 5 bases at V and 8 bases at J, with 16 bases between. In DNA, the CDR3 is TGTGCCAGCAGCCCCAATCCAGCGGGGGATTCACCCCTCCACTTT. It yields the protein CASSPNPAGDSPLHF.

This rearrangement joins TRBV5-1 to TRBJ2-1; D gene unclear. Germline values: CDR1 SGHRS, CDR2 YFSETQ. This CDR3 has 13 amino acids. V lost 4 bases to trimming and J lost 10 bases, with 15 bases between them. The chain's CDR3 is CASSPPSLEEQFF. Here the CDR3 DNA reads TGCGCCAGCAGCCCCCCCTCATTGGAGGAGCAGTTCTTC.

The sample holds a few counts of this clone. The chain is built from TRBV7-3 and TRBJ1-1; the D is unclear. Trimming left V 0 bases short and J 8 bases short, with 10 bases between. The CDR3 has 13 residues. Germline V lookup: CDR1 SGHTA, CDR2 FQGTGA. This chain's CDR3 is CASSLTHGIEAFF. CDR3 DNA sequence: TGTGCCAGCAGCTTAACTCACGGGATAGAAGCTTTCTTT.

The sample holds one count of this clone. This chain links TRBV6-5 with TRBJ2-3; no firm D call. The germline V and J ends were trimmed by 8 bases and 7 bases, with 13 bases remaining between them. Per the germline V gene, CDR1 is MNHEY and CDR2 is SVGAGI. The CDR3 covers 12 residues. The CDR3 spells CASLIREYTQYF. CDR3 nucleotide sequence: TGTGCCAGCCTTATTAGAGAGTATACGCAGTATTTT.

A remark on this clone: At one end, the junction sequence differs from germline, possibly due to a read error. V and J are TRBV6-1 and TRBJ1-1; D not resolved. CDR1 MNHNS and CDR2 SASEGT come from the germline V gene. The CDR3 runs 10 residues. The CDR3 region has the DNA TGTGCCAGCAGTGAAGCGGGAGAACTCTTT. It encodes CASSEAGELF.

The chain couples TRBV19 to TRBJ2-2, with TRBD1 as a possible D gene (5 bases). Between the trimmed V and J ends, which lost 5 bases and 4 bases, there was a span of 17 bases. The CDR3 is 16 residues long. Per germline, CDR1 LNHDA and CDR2 SQIVND (reference sequence). DNA of the CDR3: TGTGCCAGTAGTCCCCTGAGGACACGTTCCACCGGGGAGCTGTTTTTT. It specifies CASSPLRTRSTGELFF.

The V gene is TRBV3-1 (or the pseudogene TRBV3-2), the J gene TRBJ1-6; TRBD1 agrees at 7 bases. The CDR3 has 17 residues. Per the germline V gene, CDR1 is LGHDT and CDR2 is YNNKEL (reference sequence). V lost 1 base and J lost 1; bases outside the gene matches: 4. This CDR3 is CASSQGPRGSYNSPLHF. The CDR3 DNA follows: TGTGCCAGCAGCCAAGGGCCCAGGGGGTCCTATAATTCACCCCTCCACTTT.

The rearrangement links TRBV30 to TRBJ1-2; a possible D gene is TRBD1 (6 bases). V lost 3 bases to trimming and J lost 14 bases, with 19 bases between them. This CDR3 is built from 12 residues. Germline assignment: CDR1 GTSNPN and CDR2 SVGIG (reference sequence). In DNA form, the CDR3 reads TGTGCCTGGAGCGGATGGGGGCCCCTGCTAACCTTC. It specifies CAWSGWGPLLTF.

V and J are TRBV19 and TRBJ1-1; possible D gene TRBD1, 5 bases. The V end lost 5 bases, the J end lost 3 bases, and 22 bases lay between the germline ends. Germline V gives CDR1 LNHDA, CDR2 SQIVND (reference sequence). This CDR3 comprises 17 residues. CDR3 residues: CASSSSGEDIYYTEAFF. The CDR3 region has the DNA TGTGCCAGTAGTTCCTCGGGGGAGGACATTTACTACACTGAAGCTTTCTTT.

This clone appeared a few times. This chain connects TRBV19 to TRBJ1-2, with D hard to call. The CDR3 loop spans 13 amino acids. In germline, CDR1 is LNHDA, CDR2 SQIVND (reference sequence). The V gene lost 5 bases and the J gene lost 1 base, with 8 bases spanning the gap. CDR3 protein: CASSSRHNYGYTF. The DNA of the CDR3 is TGTGCCAGTAGTTCGCGACATAACTATGGCTACACCTTC.

This clone came up once. The chain employs TRBV4-2 and TRBJ1-6; maybe TRBD1 (6 bases). The germline V gene has CDR1 LGHNA and CDR2 YNFKEQ. The CDR3 sequence is 17 residues long. V gave up 4 bases and J gave up 0 bases, with 13 bases separating them. In DNA, the CDR3 is TGTGCCAGCAGCCGCAGCACAGGGAGCTCCTATAATTCACCCCTCCACTTT. The encoded protein is CASSRSTGSSYNSPLHF.

Only a few counts were recorded for this clone. This sequence joins TRBV5-1 and TRBJ2-3, with a weak D call TRBD2 (5 bases). Trimming removed 5 bases from V and 3 bases from J, with 16 bases in between. The CDR3 length is 15 residues. Looked up from germline, CDR1 is SGHRS and CDR2 is YFSETQ. CDR3 coding DNA: TGCGCCAGCAGTTCGGCGGAATTAGCGACAGATACGCAGTATTTT. Protein product: CASSSAELATDTQYF.

The chain couples TRBV10-3 to TRBJ2-5, with 10 bases aligning to TRBD2. V lost 3 bases and J lost 2; bases outside the gene matches: 9. The CDR3 runs to 17 residues. CDR1 is ENHRY, CDR2 SYGVKD, per germline. The CDR3 region is CAISDIAGGTLQETQYF. CDR3 sequence (DNA): TGTGCCATCAGTGACATAGCGGGGGGCACCCTACAAGAGACCCAGTACTTC.

The genes are TRBV19 and TRBJ1-1; TRBD1 might be the D (6 bases). The CDR3 totals 12 residues. Trimming removed 7 bases at V and 6 bases at J, with 12 bases between. From germline, CDR1 is LNHDA and CDR2 SQIVND (reference sequence). In DNA, the CDR3 is TGTGCCAGTAAACAGGGAAAATCTGAAGCTTTCTTT. Its translation: CASKQGKSEAFF.

The V gene is TRBV13, the J gene TRBJ1-1; TRBD1 matches 7 bases. This CDR3 contains 16 residues. V lost 5 bases and J lost 5; bases outside the gene matches: 14. Germline CDR1 PRHDT, CDR2 FYEKMQ (reference sequence). CDR3 sequence (DNA): TGTGCCAGCAGCCCACGGCGGAGTGAGGGGGCTACTGAAGCTTTCTTT. This sequence encodes CASSPRRSEGATEAFF.

The V gene is TRBV2, the J gene TRBJ1-2, with 7 nucleotides matching TRBD1. Trimming at V came to 6 bases and at J to 4 bases, leaving 8 bases not matched to a gene. CDR1 and CDR2 from the germline V gene are SNHLY and FYNNEI. The CDR3 is 14 residues long. The CDR3 sequence is CASSGGGTVYGYTF. The CDR3, as DNA: TGTGCCAGCAGCGGAGGAGGGACAGTCTATGGCTACACCTTC.

The J gene is TRBJ2-3, the V gene TRBV11-2, with D perhaps TRBD1 (6 bases). The CDR3 sequence is 16 residues long. The V and J ends lost 5 bases and 2 bases respectively, with 17 bases between them. Germline V lookup: CDR1 SGHAT, CDR2 FQNNGV. The CDR3 coding sequence is TGTGCCAGCAGCCAGTCCAGAGGACAGTTCACAGATACGCAGTATTTT. Translated, it gives CASSQSRGQFTDTQYF.

The chain uses TRBV4-2 and TRBJ1-4, with D maybe TRBD1 (5 bases). Trimming took 1 base from V and 8 from J, leaving 17 bases between them. The CDR3 extends over 16 amino acids. The germline gives CDR1 LGHNA, CDR2 YNFKEQ. As DNA, the CDR3 is TGTGCCAGCAGCCAAGCTCCCTGGGGGGTTGAAGAAAAACTGTTTTTT. Translating gives CASSQAPWGVEEKLFF.

V gene TRBV5-4 combines with J gene TRBJ2-5; TRBD2 aligns across 7 bases. The germline CDR1 and CDR2 sequences are SGHNT and YYREEE (reference sequence). CDR3 length: 16 residues. Trimming cost V 3 bases and J 2 bases; bases outside gene matches: 10. CDR3 nucleotides: TGTGCCAGCAGCTCTCCCCAGCGGGGCGGACAAGAGACCCAGTACTTC. This sequence encodes CASSSPQRGGQETQYF. The variable domain in full, with the rest retrieved from reference TRBV5-4 and TRBJ2-5, is ETGVTQSPTHLIKTRGQQVTLRCSSQSGHNTVSWYQQALGQGPQFIFQYYREEENGRGNFPPRFSGLQFPNYSSELNVNALELDDSALYLCASSSPQRGGQETQYFGPGTRLLVL.

The V and J genes are TRBV7-9 and TRBJ1-2; TRBD1 aligns across 10 bases. Germline V gene data show CDR1 as SEHNR and CDR2 as FQNEAQ (reference sequence). This CDR3 has 12 residues. The V segment lost 5 bases and the J segment 8 bases; nucleotides outside the gene matches: 2. The CDR3 reads CASSGTGEGYTF. CDR3 bases: TGTGCCAGCAGCGGGACAGGGGAGGGCTACACCTTC.

In nucleotides, the CDR3 is TGTGCCAGCAGTTACCCCTGGCGGGATAATCAGCCCCAGCATTTT. Protein: CASSYPWRDNQPQHF. The J gene is TRBJ1-5, the V gene TRBV6-5; D is undetermined. Trimming left V 2 bases short and J 4 bases short, with 12 bases between. The CDR3 extends over 15 amino acids. CDR1 and CDR2 from the germline V gene are MNHEY and SVGAGI.

The chain employs TRBV27 and TRBJ1-1; D is undetermined. The CDR3 has 12 amino acids. Germline lookup yields CDR1 MNHEY and CDR2 SMNVEV (reference sequence). Trimming cost V 8 bases and J 4 bases, with 11 bases left between them. The CDR3 here is CASPRGGTEAFF. The CDR3 bases are TGTGCCAGCCCGAGAGGTGGCACTGAAGCTTTCTTT.

The chain is built from TRBV7-9 and TRBJ1-2, with 7 bases that match TRBD1. The ends lost 3 bases at V and 8 bases at J; junction bases unmatched: 3. CDR1 and CDR2 from the germline V gene are SEHNR and FQNEAQ (reference sequence). There are 12 residues in the CDR3. As DNA, the CDR3 is TGTGCCAGCAGCTTGACAGGGCGCGGCTACACCTTC. Translated, it gives CASSLTGRGYTF.

V gene TRBV5-1 combines with J gene TRBJ2-3; 7 bases match TRBD1. V was pared by 6 bases and J by 1 base, with 11 bases of the junction left unmatched. The CDR3 loop spans 16 amino acids. Germline CDR1 is SGHRS and CDR2 is YFSETQ. CDR3 sequence reads: CASKRGQKEGTDTQYF. CDR3 bases: TGCGCCAGCAAGAGGGGGCAAAAGGAGGGCACAGATACGCAGTATTTT. Combining the CDR3 with reference TRBV5-1 and TRBJ2-3 gives the whole variable domain KAGVTQTPRYLIKTRGQQVTLSCSPISGHRSVSWYQQTPGQGLQFLFEYFSETQRNKGNFPGRFSGRQFSNSRSEMNVSTLELGDSALYLCASKRGQKEGTDTQYFGPGTRLTVL.